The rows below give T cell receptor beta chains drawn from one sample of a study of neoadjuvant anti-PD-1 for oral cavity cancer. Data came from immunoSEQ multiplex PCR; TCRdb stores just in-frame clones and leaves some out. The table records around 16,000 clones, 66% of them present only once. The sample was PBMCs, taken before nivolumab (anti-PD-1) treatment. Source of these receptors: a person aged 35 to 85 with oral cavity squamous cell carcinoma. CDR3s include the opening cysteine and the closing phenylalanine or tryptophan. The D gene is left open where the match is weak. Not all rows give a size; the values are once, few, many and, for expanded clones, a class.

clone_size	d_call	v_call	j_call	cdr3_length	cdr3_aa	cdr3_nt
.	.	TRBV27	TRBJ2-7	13	CASRRGNSYEQYF	TGTGCCAGCAGGAGAGGCAACTCCTACGAGCAGTACTTC
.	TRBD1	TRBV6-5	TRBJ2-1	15	CASSYSGQGANEQFF	TGTGCCAGCAGTTACTCTGGGCAGGGGGCTAATGAGCAGTTCTTC
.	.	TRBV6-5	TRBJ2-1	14	CASSYKGNYNEQFF	TGTGCCAGCAGTTATAAGGGGAACTACAATGAGCAGTTCTTC
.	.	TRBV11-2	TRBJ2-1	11	CASSPGHEQFF	TGTGCCAGCAGCCCCGGGCATGAGCAGTTCTTC
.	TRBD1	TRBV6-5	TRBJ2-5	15	CASSTGTGVTETQYF	TGTGCCAGCAGTACCGGGACAGGGGTAACGGAGACCCAGTACTTC
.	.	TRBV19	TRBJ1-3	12	CASRGPGNTIYF	TGTGCCAGTCGAGGGCCTGGAAACACCATATATTTT
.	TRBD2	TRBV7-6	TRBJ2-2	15	CASRLIAGVSGELFF	TGTGCCAGCAGGCTTATAGCGGGAGTTTCCGGGGAGCTGTTTTTT
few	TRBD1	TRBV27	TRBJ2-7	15	CASSLKGASSYEQYF	TGTGCCAGCAGTTTAAAGGGGGCGAGCTCCTACGAGCAGTACTTC
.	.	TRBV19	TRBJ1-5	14	CASSQGLRNQPQHF	TGTGCCAGTAGTCAGGGGCTTCGCAATCAGCCCCAGCATTTT
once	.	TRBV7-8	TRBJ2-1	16	CASSSGTGEVYNEQFF	TGTGCCAGCAGCTCCGGGACGGGGGAGGTTTACAATGAGCAGTTCTTC
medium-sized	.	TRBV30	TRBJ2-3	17	CAWSVNGRAGGGDTQYF	TGTGCCTGGAGTGTAAACGGGAGAGCTGGGGGTGGAGATACGCAGTATTTT
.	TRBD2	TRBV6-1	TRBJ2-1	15	CASRVAGPSYNEQFF	TGTGCCAGCAGGGTAGCGGGCCCGAGCTACAATGAGCAGTTCTTC
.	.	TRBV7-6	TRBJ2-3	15	CASSSTGALTDTQYF	TGTGCCAGCAGCTCAACCGGGGCCCTCACAGATACGCAGTATTTT
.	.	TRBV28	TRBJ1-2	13	CASSLTRGNGYTF	TGTGCCAGCAGTTTAACCAGGGGTAATGGCTACACCTTC